A selection of T cell receptor beta chains follows, all from one sample in a study of shared clonotypes between healthy human individuals. Clones were sequenced by immunoSEQ multiplex PCR, and TCRdb holds only the in-frame ones, with some missing. In the table there are about 560,000 clones, roughly 79% of which are singletons. Material: PBMCs. The receptors were sampled from a woman between 40 and 55 years old in good health. Some clones in this sample may be carry-over from other donors' samples. Each CDR3 is given with its conserved first and last residue. A D gene is named only where the DNA matches it firmly. Not all rows give a size; the values are once, few, many and, for expanded clones, a class.

size,J,V,D,CDR3,DNA
NA,TRBJ2-3,TRBV5-3,TRBD2,CASSPGTSGSDTQYF,TGTGCCAGCAGCCCTGGGACTAGCGGGAGCGATACGCAGTATTTT
many,TRBJ2-5,TRBV10-1,NA,CASSDRASTTETQYF,TGCGCCAGCAGCGACCGGGCCTCCACGACAGAGACCCAGTACTTC
NA,TRBJ2-5,TRBV18,NA,CASSPPPGGPYQETQYF,TGTGCCAGCTCACCCCCACCGGGGGGCCCCTACCAAGAGACCCAGTACTTC
NA,TRBJ2-7,TRBV6-5,TRBD1,CASSRQGGEQYF,TGTGCCAGCAGTCGACAGGGTGGGGAGCAGTACTTC
NA,TRBJ2-7,TRBV28,NA,CASSLTFSEQYF,TGTGCCAGCAGTTTGACGTTCTCCGAGCAGTACTTC
NA,TRBJ2-7,TRBV7-2,TRBD2,CASSLSGSGQYEQYF,TGTGCCAGCAGCTTAAGCGGGAGTGGTCAGTACGAGCAGTACTTC
NA,TRBJ1-4,TRBV28,TRBD1,CASSPTLGQVNNEKLFF,TGTGCCAGCAGTCCTACCCTAGGACAGGTGAATAATGAAAAACTGTTTTTT
NA,TRBJ2-1,TRBV7-8,NA,CASSLLLLKFF,TGTGCCAGCAGCCTACTACTCCTAAAGTTCTTC
NA,TRBJ2-7,TRBV6-6,NA,CASSYSGGGKSREQYF,TGTGCCAGCAGTTACTCAGGTGGGGGTAAGAGTCGTGAGCAGTACTTC
NA,TRBJ2-5,TRBV7-2,NA,CASSLGPTGVGETQYF,TGTGCCAGCAGCTTAGGGCCGACGGGGGTGGGGGAGACCCAGTACTTC
once,TRBJ2-1,TRBV10-3,NA,CAISESTANVYNEQFF,TGTGCCATCAGTGAGTCGACAGCCAACGTTTACAATGAGCAGTTCTTC
NA,TRBJ1-1,TRBV6-5,NA,CASSSAENTEAFF,TGTGCCAGCTCCTCAGCCGAGAACACTGAAGCTTTCTTT
NA,TRBJ2-7,TRBV11-2,NA,CASSFQTSGYEQYF,TGTGCCAGCAGCTTCCAGACATCGGGGTACGAGCAGTACTTC
NA,TRBJ2-7,TRBV6-1,NA,CASSAPATYEQYF,TGTGCCAGCAGTGCCCCGGCCACCTACGAGCAGTACTTC
NA,TRBJ1-2,TRBV12-5,NA,CASGLGGRPDTF,TGTGCTAGTGGTTTAGGGGGACGCCCAGACACCTTC
NA,TRBJ2-2,TRBV6-4,TRBD2,CASSPSGRHPGELFF,TGTGCCAGCAGCCCTAGCGGGAGGCACCCCGGGGAGCTGTTTTTT
NA,TRBJ2-3,TRBV6-6,NA,CASSYSERDTQYF,TGTGCCAGCAGTTACTCGGAGCGGGATACGCAGTATTTT